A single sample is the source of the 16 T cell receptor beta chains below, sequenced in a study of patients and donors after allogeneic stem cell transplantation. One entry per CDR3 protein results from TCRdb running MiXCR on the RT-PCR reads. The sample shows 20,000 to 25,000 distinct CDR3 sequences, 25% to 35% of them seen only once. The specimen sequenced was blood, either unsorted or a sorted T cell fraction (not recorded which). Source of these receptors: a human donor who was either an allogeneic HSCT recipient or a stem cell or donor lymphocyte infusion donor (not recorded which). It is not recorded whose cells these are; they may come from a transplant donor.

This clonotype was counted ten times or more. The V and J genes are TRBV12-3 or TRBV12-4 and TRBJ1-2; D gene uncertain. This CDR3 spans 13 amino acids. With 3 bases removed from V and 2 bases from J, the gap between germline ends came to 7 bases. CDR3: CASSLGGNYGYTF. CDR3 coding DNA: TGTGCCAGCAGTTTGGGAGGGAACTATGGCTACACCTTC.

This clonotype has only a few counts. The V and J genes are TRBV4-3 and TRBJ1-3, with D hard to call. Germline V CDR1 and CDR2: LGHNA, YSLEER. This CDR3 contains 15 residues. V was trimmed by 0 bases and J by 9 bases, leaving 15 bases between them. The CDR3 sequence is CASSQDRAVPSTIYF. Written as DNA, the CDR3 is TGCGCCAGCAGCCAAGATAGGGCGGTCCCAAGCACCATATATTTT.

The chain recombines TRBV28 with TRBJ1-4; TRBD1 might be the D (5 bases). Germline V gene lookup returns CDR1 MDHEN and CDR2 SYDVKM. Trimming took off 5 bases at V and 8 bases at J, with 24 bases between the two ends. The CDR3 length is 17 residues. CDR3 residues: CASSPFQTGRQREKLFF. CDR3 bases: TGTGCCAGCAGTCCATTCCAAACAGGCCGGCAACGGGAAAAACTGTTTTTT.

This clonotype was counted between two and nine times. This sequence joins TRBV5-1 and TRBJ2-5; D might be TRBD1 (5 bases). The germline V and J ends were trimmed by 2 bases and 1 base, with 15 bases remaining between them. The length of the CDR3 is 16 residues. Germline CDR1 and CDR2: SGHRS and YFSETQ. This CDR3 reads CASSLSGSSGQETQYF. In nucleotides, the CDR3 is TGCGCCAGCAGCTTATCAGGGTCCTCCGGCCAAGAGACCCAGTACTTC. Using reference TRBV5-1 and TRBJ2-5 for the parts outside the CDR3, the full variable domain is KAGVTQTPRYLIKTRGQQVTLSCSPISGHRSVSWYQQTPGQGLQFLFEYFSETQRNKGNFPGRFSGRQFSNSRSEMNVSTLELGDSALYLCASSLSGSSGQETQYFGPGTRLLVL.

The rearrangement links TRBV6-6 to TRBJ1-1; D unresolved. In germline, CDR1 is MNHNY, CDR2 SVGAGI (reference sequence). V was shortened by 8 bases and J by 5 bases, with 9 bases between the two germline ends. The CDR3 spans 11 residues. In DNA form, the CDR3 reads TGTGCCAGCTTAGCTGGGACTGAAGCTTTCTTT. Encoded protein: CASLAGTEAFF.

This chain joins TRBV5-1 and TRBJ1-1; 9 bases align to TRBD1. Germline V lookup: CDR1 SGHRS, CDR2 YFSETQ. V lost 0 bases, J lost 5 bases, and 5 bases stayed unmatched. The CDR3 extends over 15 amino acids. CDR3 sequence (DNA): TGCGCCAGCAGCTTGGCTGGACAGGGGCGGACTGAAGCTTTCTTT. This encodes CASSLAGQGRTEAFF.

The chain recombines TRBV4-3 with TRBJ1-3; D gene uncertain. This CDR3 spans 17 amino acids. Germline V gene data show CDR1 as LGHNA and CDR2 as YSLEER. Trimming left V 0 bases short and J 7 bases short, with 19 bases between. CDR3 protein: CASSQDPGGADWNTIYF. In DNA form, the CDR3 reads TGCGCCAGCAGCCAAGATCCTGGTGGCGCGGACTGGAACACCATATATTTT.

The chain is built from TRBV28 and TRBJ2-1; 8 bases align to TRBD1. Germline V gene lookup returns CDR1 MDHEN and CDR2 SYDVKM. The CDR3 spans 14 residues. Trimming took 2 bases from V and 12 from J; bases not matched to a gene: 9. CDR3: CASSLGGQAFRQFF. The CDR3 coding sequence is TGTGCCAGCAGTTTAGGGGGACAGGCCTTTAGGCAGTTCTTC.

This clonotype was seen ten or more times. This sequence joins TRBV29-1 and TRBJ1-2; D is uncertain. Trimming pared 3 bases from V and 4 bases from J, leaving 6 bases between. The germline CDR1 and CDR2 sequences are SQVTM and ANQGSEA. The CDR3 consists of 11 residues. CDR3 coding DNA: TGCAGCGTTGAGGAGGTCTATGGCTACACCTTC. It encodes CSVEEVYGYTF.

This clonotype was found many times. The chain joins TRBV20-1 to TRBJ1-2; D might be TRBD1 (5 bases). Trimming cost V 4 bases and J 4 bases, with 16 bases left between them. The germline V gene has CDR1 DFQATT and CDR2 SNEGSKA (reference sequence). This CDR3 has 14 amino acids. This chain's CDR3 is CSANRQRTSYGYTF. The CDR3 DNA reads TGCAGTGCTAACCGACAGAGGACGTCCTATGGCTACACCTTC.

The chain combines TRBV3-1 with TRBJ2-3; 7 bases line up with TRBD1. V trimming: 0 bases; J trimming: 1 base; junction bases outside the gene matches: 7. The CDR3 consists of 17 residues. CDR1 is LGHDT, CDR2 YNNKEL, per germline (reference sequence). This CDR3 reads CASSQERGRRGTDTQYF. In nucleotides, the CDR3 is TGTGCCAGCAGCCAAGAGAGGGGGCGGCGGGGCACAGATACGCAGTATTTT.

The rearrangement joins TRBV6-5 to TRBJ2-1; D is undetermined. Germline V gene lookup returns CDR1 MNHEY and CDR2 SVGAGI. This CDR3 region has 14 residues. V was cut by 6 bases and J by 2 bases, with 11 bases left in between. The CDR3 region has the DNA TGTGCCAGCAGCCACCTGGACCCCTACAATGAGCAGTTCTTC. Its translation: CASSHLDPYNEQFF.

In DNA, the CDR3 is TGTGCCAGCAGTCGCCCCGGGACTAGCGTGGGCAATGAGCAGTTCTTC. As protein: CASSRPGTSVGNEQFF. The chain joins TRBV6-5 to TRBJ2-1; TRBD2 agrees at 10 bases. CDR1 is MNHEY, CDR2 SVGAGI, per germline. J lost 6 bases, V lost 5 bases, and 10 bases had no gene match. CDR3 size: 16 residues.

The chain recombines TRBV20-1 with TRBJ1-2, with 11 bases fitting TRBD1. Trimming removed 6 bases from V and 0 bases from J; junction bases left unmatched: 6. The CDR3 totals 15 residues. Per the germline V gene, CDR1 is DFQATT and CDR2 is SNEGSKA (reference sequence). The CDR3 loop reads CSAGQGGPANYGYTF. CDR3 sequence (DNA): TGCAGTGCGGGACAGGGGGGCCCAGCTAACTATGGCTACACCTTC.

CDR3 region: CATSRDTRQGVSEQFF. CDR3 DNA sequence: TGTGCCACCAGCAGAGATACGAGACAGGGCGTTAGTGAGCAGTTCTTC. V and J are TRBV15 and TRBJ2-1, with 7 bases matching TRBD1. CDR3 size: 16 residues. With V trimmed by 0 bases and J by 9 bases, 11 bases remained unmatched. Germline-derived CDR1 and CDR2 are LNHNV and YYDKDF (reference sequence).

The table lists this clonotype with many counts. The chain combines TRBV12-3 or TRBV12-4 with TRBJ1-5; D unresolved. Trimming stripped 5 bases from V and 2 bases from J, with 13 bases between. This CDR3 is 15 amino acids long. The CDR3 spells CASSNPRGGNQPQHF. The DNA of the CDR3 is TGTGCCAGCAGTAACCCCCGGGGTGGCAATCAGCCCCAGCATTTT.